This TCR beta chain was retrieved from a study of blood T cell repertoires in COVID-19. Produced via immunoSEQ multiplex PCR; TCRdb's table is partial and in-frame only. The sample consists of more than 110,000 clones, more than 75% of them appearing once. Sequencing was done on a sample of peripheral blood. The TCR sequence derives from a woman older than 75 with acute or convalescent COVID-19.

CDR3 DNA sequence: TGCGCCAGCGCCGCCCGTGGCAGGGAAGACGAGCAGTACTTC. Residues: CASAARGREDEQYF. The V gene is TRBV5-1, the J gene TRBJ2-7, with D perhaps TRBD1 (5 bases). V was pared by 7 bases and J by 5 bases, with 19 bases between. This CDR3 comprises 14 residues. Looked up from germline, CDR1 is SGHRS and CDR2 is YFSETQ.